This T cell receptor (beta chain) was captured in a study of regulatory T cells in long-lasting Graves disease. Study summary: Over 5 years of antithyroid drugs with positive TSH receptor antibodies was taken to mean persistent Graves' disease.

Germline values: CDR1 GTSNPN, CDR2 SVGIG (reference sequence). This CDR3 contains 12 residues. The V and J ends lost 1 base and 5 bases respectively, with 8 bases between them. Time point reported: persistent/refractory GD, antithyroid drugs over 5 years with positive TRAb. PBMCs provided the RNA from which the TCR library was made. Each patient gave roughly 10 milliliters of EDTA-anticoagulated peripheral blood. There are many counts of this clonotype. Its antigen is as yet unknown. Study observations and caveats: Whereas approximately 950 public clonotypes were shared by new patients, persistent patients shared more, at 2,500 to 3,500. TRBV28, TRBJ1-2 and TRBJ2-5 were favored in persistent disease.

TCR beta libraries were built with iRepertoire HTBI primers and Arm-PCR of CDR3 regions. TCRdb itself ran the multiplex PCR reads through MiXCR, one entry per CDR3 protein. The repertoire includes 400,000 or so distinct CDR3 sequences, more than 20% of them detected once, and less than 25% sits in the top ten. J is TRBJ2-5 and V is TRBV30; D ambiguous. Source: peripheral blood mononuclear cells (PBMCs), taken when the disease was refractory, from a patient treated with antithyroid drugs. This TCR was sampled from a female donor with Graves disease. The CDR3 coding sequence is TGTGCCTGGAGTGAGGGTTGGGAGACCCAGTACTTC. It codes for CAWSEGWETQYF.